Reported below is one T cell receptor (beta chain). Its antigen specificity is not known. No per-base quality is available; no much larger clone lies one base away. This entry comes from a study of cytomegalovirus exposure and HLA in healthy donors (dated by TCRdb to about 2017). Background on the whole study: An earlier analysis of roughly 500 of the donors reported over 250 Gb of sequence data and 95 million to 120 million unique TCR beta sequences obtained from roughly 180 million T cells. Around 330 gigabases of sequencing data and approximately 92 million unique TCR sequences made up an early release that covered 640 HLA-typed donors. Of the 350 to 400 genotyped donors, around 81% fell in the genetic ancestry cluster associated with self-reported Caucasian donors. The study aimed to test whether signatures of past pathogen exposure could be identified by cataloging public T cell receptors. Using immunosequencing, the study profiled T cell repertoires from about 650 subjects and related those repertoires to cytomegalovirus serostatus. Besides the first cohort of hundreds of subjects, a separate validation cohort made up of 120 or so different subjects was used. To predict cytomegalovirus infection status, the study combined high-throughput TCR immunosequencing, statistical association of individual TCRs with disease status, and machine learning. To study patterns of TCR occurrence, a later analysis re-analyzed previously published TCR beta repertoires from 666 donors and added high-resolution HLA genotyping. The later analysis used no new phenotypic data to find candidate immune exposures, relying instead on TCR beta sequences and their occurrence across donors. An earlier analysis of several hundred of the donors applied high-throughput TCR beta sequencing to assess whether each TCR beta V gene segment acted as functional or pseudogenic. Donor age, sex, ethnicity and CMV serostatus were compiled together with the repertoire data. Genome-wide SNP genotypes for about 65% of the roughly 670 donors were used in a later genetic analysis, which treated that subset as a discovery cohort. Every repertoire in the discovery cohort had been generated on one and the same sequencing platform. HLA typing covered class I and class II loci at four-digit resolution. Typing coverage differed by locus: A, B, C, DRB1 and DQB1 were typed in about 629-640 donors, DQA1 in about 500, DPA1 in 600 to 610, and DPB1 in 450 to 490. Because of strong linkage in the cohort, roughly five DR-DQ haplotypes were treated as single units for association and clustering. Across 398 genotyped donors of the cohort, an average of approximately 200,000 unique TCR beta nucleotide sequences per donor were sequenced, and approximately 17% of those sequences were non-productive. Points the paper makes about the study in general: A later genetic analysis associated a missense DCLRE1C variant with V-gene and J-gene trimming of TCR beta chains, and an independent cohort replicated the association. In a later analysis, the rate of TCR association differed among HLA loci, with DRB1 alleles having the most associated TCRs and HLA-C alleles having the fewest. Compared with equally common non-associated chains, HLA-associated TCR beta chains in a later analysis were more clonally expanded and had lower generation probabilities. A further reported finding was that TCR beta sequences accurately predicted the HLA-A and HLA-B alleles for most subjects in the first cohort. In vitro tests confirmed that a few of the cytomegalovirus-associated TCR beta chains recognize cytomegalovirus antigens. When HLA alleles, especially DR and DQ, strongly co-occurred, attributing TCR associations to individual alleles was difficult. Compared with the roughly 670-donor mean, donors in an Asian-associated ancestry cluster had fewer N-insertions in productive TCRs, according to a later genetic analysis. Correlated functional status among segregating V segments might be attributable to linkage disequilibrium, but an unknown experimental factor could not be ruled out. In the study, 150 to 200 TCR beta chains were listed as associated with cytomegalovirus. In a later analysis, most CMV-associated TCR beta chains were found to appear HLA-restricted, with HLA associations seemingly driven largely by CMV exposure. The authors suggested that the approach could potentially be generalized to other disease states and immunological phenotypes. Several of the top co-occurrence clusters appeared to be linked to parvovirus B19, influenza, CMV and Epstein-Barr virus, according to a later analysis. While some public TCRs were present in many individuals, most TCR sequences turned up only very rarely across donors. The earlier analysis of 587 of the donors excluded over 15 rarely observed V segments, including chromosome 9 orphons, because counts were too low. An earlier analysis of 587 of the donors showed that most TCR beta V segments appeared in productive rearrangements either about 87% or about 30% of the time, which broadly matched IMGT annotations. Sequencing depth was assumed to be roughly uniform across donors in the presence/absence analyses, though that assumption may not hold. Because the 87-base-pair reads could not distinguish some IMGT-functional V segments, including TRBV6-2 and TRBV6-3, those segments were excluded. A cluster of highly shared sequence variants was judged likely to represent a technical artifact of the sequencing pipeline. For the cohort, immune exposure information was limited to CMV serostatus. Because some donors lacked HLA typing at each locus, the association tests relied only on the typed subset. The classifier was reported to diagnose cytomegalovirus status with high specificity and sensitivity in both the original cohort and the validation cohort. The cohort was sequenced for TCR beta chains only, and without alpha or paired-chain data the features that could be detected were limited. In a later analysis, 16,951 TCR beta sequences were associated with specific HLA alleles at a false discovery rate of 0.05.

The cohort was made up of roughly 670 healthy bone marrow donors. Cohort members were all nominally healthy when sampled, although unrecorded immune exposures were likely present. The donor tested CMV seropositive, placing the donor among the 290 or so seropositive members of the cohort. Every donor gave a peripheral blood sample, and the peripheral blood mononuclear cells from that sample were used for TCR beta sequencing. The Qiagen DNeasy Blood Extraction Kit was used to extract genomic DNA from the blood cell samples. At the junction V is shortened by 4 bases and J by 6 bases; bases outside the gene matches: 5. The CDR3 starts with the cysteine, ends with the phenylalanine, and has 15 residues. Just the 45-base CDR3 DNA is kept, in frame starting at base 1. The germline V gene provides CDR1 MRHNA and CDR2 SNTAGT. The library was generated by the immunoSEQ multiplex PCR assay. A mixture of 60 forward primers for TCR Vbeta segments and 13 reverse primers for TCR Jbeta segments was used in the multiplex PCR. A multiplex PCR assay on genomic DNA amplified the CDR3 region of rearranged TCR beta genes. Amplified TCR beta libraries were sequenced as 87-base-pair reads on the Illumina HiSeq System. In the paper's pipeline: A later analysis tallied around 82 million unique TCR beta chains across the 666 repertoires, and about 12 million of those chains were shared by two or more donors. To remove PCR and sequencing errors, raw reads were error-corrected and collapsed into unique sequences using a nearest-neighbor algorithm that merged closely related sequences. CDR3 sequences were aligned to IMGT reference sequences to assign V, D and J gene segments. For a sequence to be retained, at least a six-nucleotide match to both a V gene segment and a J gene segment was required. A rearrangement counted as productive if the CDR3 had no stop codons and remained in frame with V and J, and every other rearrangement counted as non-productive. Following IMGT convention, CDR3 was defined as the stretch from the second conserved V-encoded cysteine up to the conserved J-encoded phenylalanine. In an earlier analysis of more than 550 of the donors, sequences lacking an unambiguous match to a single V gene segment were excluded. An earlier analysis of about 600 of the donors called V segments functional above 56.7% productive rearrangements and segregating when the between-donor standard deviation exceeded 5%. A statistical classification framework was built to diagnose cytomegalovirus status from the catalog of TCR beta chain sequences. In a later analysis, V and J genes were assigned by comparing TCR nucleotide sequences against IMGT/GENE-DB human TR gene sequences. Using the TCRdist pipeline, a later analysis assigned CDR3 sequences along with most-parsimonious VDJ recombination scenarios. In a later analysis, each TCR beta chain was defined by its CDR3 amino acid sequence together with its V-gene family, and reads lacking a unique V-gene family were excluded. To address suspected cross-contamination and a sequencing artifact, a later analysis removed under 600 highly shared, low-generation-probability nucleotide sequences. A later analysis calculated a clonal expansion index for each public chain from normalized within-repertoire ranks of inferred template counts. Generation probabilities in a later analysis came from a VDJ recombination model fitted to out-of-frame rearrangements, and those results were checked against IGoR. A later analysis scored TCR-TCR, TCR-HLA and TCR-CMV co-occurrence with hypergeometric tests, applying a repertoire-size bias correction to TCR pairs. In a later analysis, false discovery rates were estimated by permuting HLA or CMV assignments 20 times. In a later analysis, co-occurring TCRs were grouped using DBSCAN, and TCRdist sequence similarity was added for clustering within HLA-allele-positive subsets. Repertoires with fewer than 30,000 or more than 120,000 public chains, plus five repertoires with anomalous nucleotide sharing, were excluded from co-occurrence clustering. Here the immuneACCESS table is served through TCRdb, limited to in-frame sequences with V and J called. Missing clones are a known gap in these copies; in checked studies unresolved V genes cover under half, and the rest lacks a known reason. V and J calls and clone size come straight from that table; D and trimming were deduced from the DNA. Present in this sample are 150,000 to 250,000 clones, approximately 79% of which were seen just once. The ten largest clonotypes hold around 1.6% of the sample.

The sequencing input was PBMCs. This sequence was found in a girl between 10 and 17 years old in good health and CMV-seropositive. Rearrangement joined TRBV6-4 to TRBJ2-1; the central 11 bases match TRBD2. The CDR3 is CASSGGSGGVNEQFF. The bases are TGTGCCAGCAGTGGAGGTAGCGGGGGGGTCAATGAGCAGTTCTTC.